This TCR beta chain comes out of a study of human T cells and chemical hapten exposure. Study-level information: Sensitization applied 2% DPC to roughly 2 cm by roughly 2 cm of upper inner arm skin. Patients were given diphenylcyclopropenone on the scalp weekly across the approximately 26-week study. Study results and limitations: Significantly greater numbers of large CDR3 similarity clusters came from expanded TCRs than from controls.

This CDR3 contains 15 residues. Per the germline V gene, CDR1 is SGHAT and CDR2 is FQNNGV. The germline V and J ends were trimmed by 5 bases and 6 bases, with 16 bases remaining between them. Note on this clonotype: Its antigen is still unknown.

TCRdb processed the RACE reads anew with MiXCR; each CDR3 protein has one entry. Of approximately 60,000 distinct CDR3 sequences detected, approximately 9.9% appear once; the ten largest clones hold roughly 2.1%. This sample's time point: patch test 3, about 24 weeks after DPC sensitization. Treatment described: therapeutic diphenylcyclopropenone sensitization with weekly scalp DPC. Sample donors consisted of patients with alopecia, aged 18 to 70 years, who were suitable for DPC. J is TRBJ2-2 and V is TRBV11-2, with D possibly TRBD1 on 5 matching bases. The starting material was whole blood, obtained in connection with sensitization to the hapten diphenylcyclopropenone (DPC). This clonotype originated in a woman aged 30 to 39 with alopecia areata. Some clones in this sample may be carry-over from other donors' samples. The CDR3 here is CASSKTVGSAGELFF. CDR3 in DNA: TGTGCCAGCAGCAAGACAGTAGGGTCGGCCGGGGAGCTGTTTTTT.